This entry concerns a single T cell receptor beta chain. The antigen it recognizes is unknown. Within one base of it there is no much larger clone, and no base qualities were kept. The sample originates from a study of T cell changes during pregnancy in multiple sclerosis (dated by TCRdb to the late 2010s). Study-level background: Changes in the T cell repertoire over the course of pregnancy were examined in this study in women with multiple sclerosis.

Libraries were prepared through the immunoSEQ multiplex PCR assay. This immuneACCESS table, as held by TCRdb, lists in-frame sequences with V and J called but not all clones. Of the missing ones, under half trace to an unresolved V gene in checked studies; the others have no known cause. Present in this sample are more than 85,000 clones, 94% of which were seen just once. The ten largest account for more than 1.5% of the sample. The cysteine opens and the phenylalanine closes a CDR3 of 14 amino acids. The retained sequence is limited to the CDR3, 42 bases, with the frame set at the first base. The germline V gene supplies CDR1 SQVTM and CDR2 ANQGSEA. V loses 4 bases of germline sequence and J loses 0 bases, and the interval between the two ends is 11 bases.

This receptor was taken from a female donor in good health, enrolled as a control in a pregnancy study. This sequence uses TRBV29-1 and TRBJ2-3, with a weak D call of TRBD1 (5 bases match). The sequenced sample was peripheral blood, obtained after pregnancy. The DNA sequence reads TGCAGCGTTGGGGGCGGCACTAGCACAGATACGCAGTATTTT. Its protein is CSVGGGTSTDTQYF.